The rows below give T cell receptor beta chains drawn from one sample of a study of T cell responses to AZD1222 COVID-19 vaccine. Profiling relied on immunoSEQ multiplex PCR, and the TCRdb table lists in-frame clones only, not all of them. The table lists more than 80,000 clones, around 88% of them singletons. The sequencing here drew on peripheral blood, taken on day 0 of MenACWY control vaccination. The receptors originated from an adult in good health. The CDR3 runs from the conserved cysteine through the conserved F or W. Fields, in order: V gene, CDR3 protein.

TRBV4-1	CASSQEGTLNTEAFF
TRBV19	CAIHDNRGTGELFF
TRBV20-1	CSASKRGVLKETQYF
TRBV9	CASSARDSPNEKLFF
TRBV9	CASSANIPGANTEAFF
TRBV30	CASYPGPMGGYTF
TRBV15	CATSRDRRRPNTEAFF
TRBV6-2/TRBV6-3	CASSRLLVSYNEQFF
TRBV6-5	CATRGGNQPQHF
TRBV4-1	CASSQDWSGTSGGTFSYEQYF
TRBV28	CASRDSLSYNSPLHF
TRBV6-1	CASSDRAWGNQPQHF
TRBV28	CASSFSLSYAGATDTQYF